This TCR beta chain was retrieved from a study of CD8 T cells in ankylosing spondylitis. This clonotype has more than one count but fewer than ten. The antigen remains unidentified. In germline, CDR1 is LGHNA, CDR2 YNFKEQ. V was clipped by 4 bases and J by 6 bases, with 13 bases between them. This CDR3 has 14 residues. 5'-RACE, quantitative and with molecular barcodes, yielded the TCR beta libraries. MiXCR was run by TCRdb on the 5' RACE reads, yielding one entry per CDR3 protein. Of 100,000 to 150,000 distinct CDR3 sequences in the sample, 15% to 20% were seen once. Study results and caveats: Matched ankylosing spondylitis synovial fluid reportedly showed significant enrichment of disease-linked clones. Earlier reports found some motif variants in synovial fluid and blood in reactive arthritis. Disease-associated clones were CD8+ and fairly uncommon in peripheral blood. A motif of 8 or 9 highly homologous TCR beta variants was seen as apparently characteristic of ankylosing spondylitis blood.

The rearrangement uses TRBV4-2 and TRBJ2-4; D perhaps matches TRBD1 (6 bases). Specimen: blood, either unsorted or a sorted T cell fraction (not recorded which). The sequence was obtained from a male donor with ankylosing spondylitis. The CDR3 spells CASSRRTDSNIQYF. For the CDR3, the DNA is TGTGCCAGCAGCCGCCGGACAGACTCAAACATTCAGTACTTC.